The present T cell receptor (beta chain) was sequenced within a study of T cell responses to AZD1222 COVID-19 vaccine. The method was immunoSEQ multiplex PCR; TCRdb's version includes in-frame clones alone and lacks a portion of them. The sample holds about 94,000 clones, roughly 88% seen once. This CDR3 is built from 14 residues. V dropped 3 bases and J dropped 8 bases, with 16 bases sitting between them. Per the germline V gene, CDR1 is SGHTA and CDR2 is FQGTGA. The receptor was derived from an adult who received the AZD1222 COVID-19 vaccine. The material was peripheral blood, obtained 28 days after the second AZD1222 dose. The chain carries TRBV7-3 and TRBJ1-2; D is perhaps TRBD1 (5 bases). The CDR3 DNA reads TGTGCCAGCAGCTTGGAGCCAGGGACCGGCGGCTACACCTTC. It translates to CASSLEPGTGGYTF.